The rows below give T cell receptor beta chains drawn from one sample of a study of CD8 T cells in ankylosing spondylitis. In TCRdb, the 5' RACE reads were re-called with MiXCR into one record per CDR3 protein. The repertoire holds fewer than 400,000 distinct CDR3 sequences, more than 20% seen once, with about 16% in the top ten. Input material: blood, either unsorted or a sorted T cell fraction (not recorded which). The origin of the receptors is a male donor with ankylosing spondylitis. Each CDR3 is given with its conserved first and last residue. A D gene is named only where the DNA matches it firmly. Only some rows state a clone size, as once, few, many or a class for expanded clones.

>once|TRBV19|TRBJ2-7|TRBD1
CASSDRDRDRGDEQYF
TGTGCCAGTAGCGATAGGGACCGGGACAGGGGCGACGAGCAGTACTTC
>.|TRBV11-1|TRBJ2-1|.
CASSQLGGRALLSSYNEQFF
TGTGCCAGCAGCCAGCTGGGGGGACGGGCCCTGTTAAGCTCCTACAATGAGCAGTTCTTC
>.|TRBV27|TRBJ1-4|.
CASSLSADGRTNEKLFF
TGTGCCAGCAGTTTATCGGCCGATGGTAGAACTAATGAAAAACTGTTTTTT
>.|TRBV2|TRBJ2-7|.
CASSEGGEGSNEQYF
TGTGCCAGCAGTGAAGGGGGAGAGGGAAGCAACGAGCAGTACTTC
>.|TRBV20-1|TRBJ2-7|.
CSVESPKSYEQYF
TGCAGTGTAGAATCGCCGAAGTCCTACGAGCAGTACTTC
>many|TRBV10-3|TRBJ2-3|.
CAISESALDTQYF
TGTGCCATCAGTGAATCTGCTCTCGATACGCAGTATTTT
>.|TRBV7-3|TRBJ2-3|.
CASSSGAASTDTQYF
TGTGCCAGCAGCTCGGGAGCGGCTAGCACAGATACGCAGTATTTT
>.|TRBV28|TRBJ2-1|.
CASSLRDNSYNEQFF
TGTGCCAGCAGTTTACGGGACAACTCCTACAATGAGCAGTTCTTC
>many|TRBV11-2|TRBJ2-3|.
CASSLSGNTDTQYF
TGTGCCAGCAGCTTGAGCGGAAACACAGATACGCAGTATTTT
>.|TRBV7-9|TRBJ2-5|TRBD1
CASSLGIDRGVEETQYF
TGTGCCAGCAGCTTAGGAATCGACAGGGGAGTTGAGGAGACCCAGTACTTC
>.|TRBV19|TRBJ1-6|.
CASSPRDSPLHF
TGTGCCAGTAGTCCCAGGGATTCACCCCTCCACTTT